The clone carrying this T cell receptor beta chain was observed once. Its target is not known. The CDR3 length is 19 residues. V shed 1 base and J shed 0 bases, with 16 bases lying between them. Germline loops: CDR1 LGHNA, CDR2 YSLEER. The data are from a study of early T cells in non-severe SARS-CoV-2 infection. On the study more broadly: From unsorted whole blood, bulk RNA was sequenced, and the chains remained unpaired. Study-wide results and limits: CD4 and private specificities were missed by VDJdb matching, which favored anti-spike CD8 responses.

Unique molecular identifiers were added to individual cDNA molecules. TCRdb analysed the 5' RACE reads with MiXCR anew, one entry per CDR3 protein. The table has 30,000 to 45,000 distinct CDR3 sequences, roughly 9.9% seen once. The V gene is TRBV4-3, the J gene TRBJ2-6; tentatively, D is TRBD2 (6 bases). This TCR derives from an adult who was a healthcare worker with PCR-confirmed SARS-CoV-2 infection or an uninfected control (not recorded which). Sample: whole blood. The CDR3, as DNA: TGCGCCAGCAGCCAAGCGGCCGGAGGGAGCCTCTCTGGGGCCAACGTCCTGACTTTC. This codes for CASSQAAGGSLSGANVLTF.